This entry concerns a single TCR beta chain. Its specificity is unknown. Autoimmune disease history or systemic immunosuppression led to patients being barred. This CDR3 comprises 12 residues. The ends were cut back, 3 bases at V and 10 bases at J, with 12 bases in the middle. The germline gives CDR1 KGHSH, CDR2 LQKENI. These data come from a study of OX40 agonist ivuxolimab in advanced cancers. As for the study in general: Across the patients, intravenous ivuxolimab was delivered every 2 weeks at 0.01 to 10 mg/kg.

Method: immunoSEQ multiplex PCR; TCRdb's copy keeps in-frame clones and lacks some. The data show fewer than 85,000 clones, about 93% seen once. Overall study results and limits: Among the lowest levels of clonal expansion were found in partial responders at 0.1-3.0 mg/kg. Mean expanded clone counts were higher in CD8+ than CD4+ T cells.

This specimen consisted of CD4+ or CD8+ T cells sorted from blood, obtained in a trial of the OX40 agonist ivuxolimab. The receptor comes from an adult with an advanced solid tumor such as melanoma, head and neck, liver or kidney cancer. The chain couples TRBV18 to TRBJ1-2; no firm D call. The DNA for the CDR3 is TGTGCCAGCTCACCGTCCATATCGGTCTACACCTTC. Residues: CASSPSISVYTF.